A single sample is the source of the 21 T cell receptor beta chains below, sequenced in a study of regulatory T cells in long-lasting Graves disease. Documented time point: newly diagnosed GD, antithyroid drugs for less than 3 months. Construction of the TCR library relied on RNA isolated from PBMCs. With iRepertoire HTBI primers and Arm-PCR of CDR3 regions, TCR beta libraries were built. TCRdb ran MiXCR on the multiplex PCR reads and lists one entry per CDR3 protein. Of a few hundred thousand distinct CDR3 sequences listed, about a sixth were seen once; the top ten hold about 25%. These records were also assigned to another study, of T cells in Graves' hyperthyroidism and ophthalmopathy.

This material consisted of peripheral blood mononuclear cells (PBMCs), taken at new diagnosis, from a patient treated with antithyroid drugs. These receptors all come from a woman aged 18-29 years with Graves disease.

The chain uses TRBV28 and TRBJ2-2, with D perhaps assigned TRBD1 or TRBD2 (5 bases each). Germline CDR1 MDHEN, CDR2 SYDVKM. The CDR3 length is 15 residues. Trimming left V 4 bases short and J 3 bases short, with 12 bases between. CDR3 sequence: CASSYKRGDTGELFF. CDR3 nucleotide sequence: TGTGCCAGCAGTTACAAAAGGGGAGACACCGGGGAGCTGTTTTTT.

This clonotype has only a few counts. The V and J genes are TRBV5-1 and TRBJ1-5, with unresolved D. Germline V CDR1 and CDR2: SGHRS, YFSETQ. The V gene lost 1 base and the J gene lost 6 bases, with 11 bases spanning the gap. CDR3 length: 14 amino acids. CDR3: CASSLWGGPQPQHF. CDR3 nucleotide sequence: TGCGCCAGCAGCTTGTGGGGAGGCCCTCAGCCCCAGCATTTT.

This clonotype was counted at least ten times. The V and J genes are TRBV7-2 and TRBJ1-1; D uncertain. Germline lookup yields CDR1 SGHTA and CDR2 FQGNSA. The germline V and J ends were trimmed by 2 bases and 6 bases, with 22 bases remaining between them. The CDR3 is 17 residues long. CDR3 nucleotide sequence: TGTGCCAGCAGCTTATACCCTACCGCGGATCATTGGTCTGAAGCTTTCTTT. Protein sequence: CASSLYPTADHWSEAFF. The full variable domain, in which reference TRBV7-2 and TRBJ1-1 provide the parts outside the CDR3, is GAGVSQSPSNKVTEKGKDVELRCDPISGHTALYWYRQSLGQGLEFLIYFQGNSAPDKSGLPSDRFSAERTGGSVSTLTIQRTQQEDSAVYLCASSLYPTADHWSEAFFGQGTRLTVV.

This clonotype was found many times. DNA of the CDR3: TGTGCCAGTCGAATGAGGGAGGTGAACACTGAAGCTTTCTTT. The encoded protein is CASRMREVNTEAFF. V gene TRBV2 combines with J gene TRBJ1-1, with D unresolved. The CDR3 consists of 14 residues. Germline values: CDR1 SNHLY, CDR2 FYNNEI. With 9 bases removed from V and 0 bases from J, the gap between germline ends came to 14 bases.

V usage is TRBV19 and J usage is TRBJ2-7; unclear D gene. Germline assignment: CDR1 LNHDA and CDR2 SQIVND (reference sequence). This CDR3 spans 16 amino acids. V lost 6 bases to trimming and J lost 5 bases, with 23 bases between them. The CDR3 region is CASSAMGVTYYDEQYF. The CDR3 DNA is TGTGCCAGTAGCGCTATGGGCGTTACTTATTACGACGAGCAGTACTTC. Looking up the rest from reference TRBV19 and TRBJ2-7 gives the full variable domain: DGGITQSPKYLFRKEGQNVTLSCEQNLNHDAMYWYRQDPGQGLRLIYYSQIVNDFQKGDIAEGYSVSREKKESFPLTVTSAQKNPTAFYLCASSAMGVTYYDEQYFGPGTRLTVT.

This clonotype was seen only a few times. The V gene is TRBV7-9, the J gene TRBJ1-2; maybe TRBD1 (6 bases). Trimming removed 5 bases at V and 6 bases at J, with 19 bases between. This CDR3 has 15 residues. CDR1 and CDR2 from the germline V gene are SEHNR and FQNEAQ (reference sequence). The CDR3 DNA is TGTGCCAGCAGCAGCCAACAGGGTTTGGGTGATGGCTACACCTTC. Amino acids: CASSSQQGLGDGYTF.

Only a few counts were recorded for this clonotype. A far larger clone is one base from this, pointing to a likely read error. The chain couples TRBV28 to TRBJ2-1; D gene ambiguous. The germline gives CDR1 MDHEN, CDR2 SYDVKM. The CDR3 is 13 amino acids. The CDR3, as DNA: TGTGCCAGCAGGGGGTGGTCCCAAGAGACCCATTACTTC. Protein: CASRGWSQETHYF.

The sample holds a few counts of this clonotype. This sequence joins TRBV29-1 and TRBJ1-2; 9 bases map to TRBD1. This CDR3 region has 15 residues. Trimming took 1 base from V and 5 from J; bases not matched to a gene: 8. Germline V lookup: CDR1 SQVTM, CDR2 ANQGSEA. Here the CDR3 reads CSVEGLQGADYGYTF. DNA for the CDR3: TGCAGCGTTGAAGGGTTACAGGGGGCCGATTATGGCTACACCTTC.

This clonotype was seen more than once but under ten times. The CDR3 protein is CASSSLGVNAEAFF. CDR3 nucleotide sequence: TGTGCCAGCAGCTCCCTCGGGGTTAACGCTGAAGCTTTCTTT. The chain is built from TRBV7-9 and TRBJ1-1; D is ambiguous. V lost 4 bases, J lost 6 bases, and 15 bases lay in between. The germline V gene has CDR1 SEHNR and CDR2 FQNEAQ (reference sequence). The length of the CDR3 is 14 residues.

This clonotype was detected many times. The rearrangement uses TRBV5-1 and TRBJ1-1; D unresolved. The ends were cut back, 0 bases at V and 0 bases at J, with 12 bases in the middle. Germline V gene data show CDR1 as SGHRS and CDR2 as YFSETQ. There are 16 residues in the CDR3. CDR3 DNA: TGCGCCAGCAGCTTGGGACCGGGATTCATGAACACTGAAGCTTTCTTT. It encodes CASSLGPGFMNTEAFF.

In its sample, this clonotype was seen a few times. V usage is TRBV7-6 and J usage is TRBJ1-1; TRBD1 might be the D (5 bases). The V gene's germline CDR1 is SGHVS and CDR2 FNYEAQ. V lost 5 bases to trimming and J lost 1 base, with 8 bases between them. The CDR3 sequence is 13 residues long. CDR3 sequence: CASSTDTNTEAFF. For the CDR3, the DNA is TGTGCCAGCAGCACGGACACGAACACTGAAGCTTTCTTT.

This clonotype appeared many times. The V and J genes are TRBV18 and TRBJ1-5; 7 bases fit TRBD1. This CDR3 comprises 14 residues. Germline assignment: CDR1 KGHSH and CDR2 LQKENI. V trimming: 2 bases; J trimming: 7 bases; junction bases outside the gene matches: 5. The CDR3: CASSPGTESQPQHF. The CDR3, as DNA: TGTGCCAGCTCACCAGGGACAGAGAGCCAGCCCCAGCATTTT. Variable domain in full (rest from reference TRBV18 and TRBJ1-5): NAGVMQNPRHLVRRRGQEARLRCSPMKGHSHVYWYRQLPEEGLKFMVYLQKENIIDESGMPKERFSAEFPKEGPSILRIQQVVRGDSAAYFCASSPGTESQPQHFGDGTRLSIL.

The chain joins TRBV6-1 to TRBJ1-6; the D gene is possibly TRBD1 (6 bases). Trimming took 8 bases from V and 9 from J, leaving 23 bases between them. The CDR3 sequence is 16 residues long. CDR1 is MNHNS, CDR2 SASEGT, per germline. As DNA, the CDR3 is TGTGCCAGCGGGAGGACAGTCGGAATGATGGCTTCACCCCTCCACTTT. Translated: CASGRTVGMMASPLHF.

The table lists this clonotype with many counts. CDR3 DNA: TGTGCCAGCAGCCAAGTTTCTAGCGGGACGGCAGATACGCAGTATTTT. Encoded protein: CASSQVSSGTADTQYF. This chain joins TRBV3-1 and TRBJ2-3; 9 nucleotides line up with TRBD2. Germline CDR1 LGHDT, CDR2 YNNKEL (reference sequence). The V and J ends lost 1 base and 4 bases, in that order; junction bases with no gene match: 6. There are 16 residues in the CDR3.

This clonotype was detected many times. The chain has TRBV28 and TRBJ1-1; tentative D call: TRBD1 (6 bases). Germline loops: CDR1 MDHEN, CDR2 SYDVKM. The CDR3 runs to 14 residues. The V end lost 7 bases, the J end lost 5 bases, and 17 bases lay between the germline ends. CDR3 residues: CASILGGLETEAFF. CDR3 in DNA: TGTGCCAGCATCCTGGGGGGCCTAGAAACTGAAGCTTTCTTT.

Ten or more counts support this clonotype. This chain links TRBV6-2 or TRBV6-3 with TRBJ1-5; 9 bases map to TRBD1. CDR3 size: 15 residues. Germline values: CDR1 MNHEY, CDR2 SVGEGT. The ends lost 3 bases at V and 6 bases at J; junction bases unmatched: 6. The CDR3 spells CASSYRDRESQPQHF. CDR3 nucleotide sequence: TGTGCCAGCAGTTATCGGGACAGGGAAAGTCAGCCCCAGCATTTT.

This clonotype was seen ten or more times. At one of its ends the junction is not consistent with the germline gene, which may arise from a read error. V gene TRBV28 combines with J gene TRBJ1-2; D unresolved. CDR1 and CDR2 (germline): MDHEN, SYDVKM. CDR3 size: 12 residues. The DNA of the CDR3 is TGTGCCAGCACGAACAGCCGCCTCTTTACCATCTTC. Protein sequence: CASTNSRLFTIF.

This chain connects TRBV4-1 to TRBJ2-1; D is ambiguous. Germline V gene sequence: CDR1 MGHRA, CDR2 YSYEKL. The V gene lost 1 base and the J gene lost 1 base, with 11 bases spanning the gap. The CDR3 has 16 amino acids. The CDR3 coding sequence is TGCGCCAGCAGCCAAGGCCGGGCAACTTCCTACAATGAGCAGTTCTTC. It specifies CASSQGRATSYNEQFF.

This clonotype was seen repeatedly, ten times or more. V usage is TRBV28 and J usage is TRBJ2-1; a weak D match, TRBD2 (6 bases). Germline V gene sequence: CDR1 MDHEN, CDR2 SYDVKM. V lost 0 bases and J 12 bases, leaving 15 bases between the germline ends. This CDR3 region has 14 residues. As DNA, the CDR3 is TGTGCCAGCAGTTTATGGGCTAGCGCAACTTGGCAGTTCTTC. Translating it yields CASSLWASATWQFF. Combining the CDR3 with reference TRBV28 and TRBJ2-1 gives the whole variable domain DVKVTQSSRYLVKRTGEKVFLECVQDMDHENMFWYRQDPGLGLRLIYFSYDVKMKEKGDIPEGYSVSREKKERFSLILESASTNQTSMYLCASSLWASATWQFFGPGTRLTVL.

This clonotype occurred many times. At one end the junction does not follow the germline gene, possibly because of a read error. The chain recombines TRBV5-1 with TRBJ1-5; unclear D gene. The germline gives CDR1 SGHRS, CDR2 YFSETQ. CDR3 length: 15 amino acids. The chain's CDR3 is CASSLDGYSNQPQHF. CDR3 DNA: TGTGCCAGCAGCTTGGACGGTTATAGCAATCAGCCCCAGCATTTT.

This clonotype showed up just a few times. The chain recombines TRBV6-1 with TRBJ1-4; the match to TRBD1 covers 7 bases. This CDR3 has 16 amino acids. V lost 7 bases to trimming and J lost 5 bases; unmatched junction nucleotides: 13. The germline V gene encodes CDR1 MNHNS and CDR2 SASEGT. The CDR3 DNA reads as TGTGCCAGCAAACCCCTGTTGGGGACAGACAATGAAAAACTGTTTTTT. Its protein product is CASKPLLGTDNEKLFF.